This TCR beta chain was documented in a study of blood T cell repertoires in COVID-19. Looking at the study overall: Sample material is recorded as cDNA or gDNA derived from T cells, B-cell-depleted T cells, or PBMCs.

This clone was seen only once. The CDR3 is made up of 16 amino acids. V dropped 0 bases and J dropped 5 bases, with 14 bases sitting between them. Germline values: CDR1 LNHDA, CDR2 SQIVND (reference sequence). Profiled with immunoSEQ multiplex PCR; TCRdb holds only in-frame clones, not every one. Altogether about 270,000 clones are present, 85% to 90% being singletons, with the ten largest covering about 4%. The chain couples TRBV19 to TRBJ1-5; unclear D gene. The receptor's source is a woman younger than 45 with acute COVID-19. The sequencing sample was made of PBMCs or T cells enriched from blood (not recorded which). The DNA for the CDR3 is TGTGCCAGTAGTATAGATAGCTCATATCTGGATCAGCCCCAGCATTTT. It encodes CASSIDSSYLDQPQHF. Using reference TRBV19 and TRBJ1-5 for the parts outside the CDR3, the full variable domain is DGGITQSPKYLFRKEGQNVTLSCEQNLNHDAMYWYRQDPGQGLRLIYYSQIVNDFQKGDIAEGYSVSREKKESFPLTVTSAQKNPTAFYLCASSIDSSYLDQPQHFGDGTRLSIL.